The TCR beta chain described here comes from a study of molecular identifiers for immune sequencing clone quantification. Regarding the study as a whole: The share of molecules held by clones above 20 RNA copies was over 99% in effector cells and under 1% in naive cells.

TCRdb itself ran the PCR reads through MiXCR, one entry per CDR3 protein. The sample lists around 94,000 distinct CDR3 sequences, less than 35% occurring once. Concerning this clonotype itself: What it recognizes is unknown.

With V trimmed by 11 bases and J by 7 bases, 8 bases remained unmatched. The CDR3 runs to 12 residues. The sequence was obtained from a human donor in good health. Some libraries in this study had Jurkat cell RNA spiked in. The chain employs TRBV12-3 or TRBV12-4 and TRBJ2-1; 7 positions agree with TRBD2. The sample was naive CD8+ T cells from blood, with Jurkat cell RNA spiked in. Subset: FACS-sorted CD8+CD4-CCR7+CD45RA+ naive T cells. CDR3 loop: CAGTVSGNEQFF. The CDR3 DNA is TGTGCCGGCACCGTTAGCGGGAATGAGCAGTTCTTC.